This TCR beta chain was recovered during a study of cytomegalovirus exposure and HLA in healthy donors. The wider study: In terms of ancestry, the Caucasian-associated cluster contained around 79% of the approximately 400 genotyped donors. Study-level points and caveats: Analyses of presence and absence presupposed an approximately uniform sequencing depth across donors. There were a few CMV-associated chains whose specificity for CMV antigens was confirmed in vitro. The authors later linked a missense DCLRE1C variant to TCR beta V- and J-gene trimming.

PCR amplification relied on 60 Vbeta primers (plus 13 Jbeta primers). Assay: immunoSEQ multiplex PCR; the TCRdb copy retains only in-frame clones and omits some. The data hold 85,000 to 130,000 clones, with about two thirds observed a single time. CDR1 and CDR2 (germline): SGHRS, YFSETQ. The length of the CDR3 is 17 residues. V was pared by 2 bases and J by 3 bases, with 4 bases of the junction left unmatched. As to this clone: Its antigen is not identified.

Sequenced sample: PBMCs. This receptor was identified in a boy younger than 18 in good health and CMV-seronegative. The chain combines TRBV5-1 with TRBJ2-1; 14 nucleotides line up with TRBD2. CDR3 sequence: CASSFGLAGGFYNEQFF. CDR3 DNA: TGCGCCAGCAGCTTCGGACTAGCGGGGGGATTCTACAATGAGCAGTTCTTC.